The 21 T cell receptor beta chains reported below all come from one sample, sequenced in a study of T cell repertoires and HLA-DP antigens. The assay was immunoSEQ multiplex PCR, and TCRdb's table has in-frame clones only and misses some. Seen here are roughly 110,000 clones, around 93% observed once, and the top ten hold more than 0.25%. Antigen specificity for these receptors is unknown. Sequenced sample: CD4+ T cells from PBMCs. The receptor source for this set is a woman aged 18-29 years in good health and CMV-seronegative.

The CDR3 here is CASSPDPQGAYEQYF. The CDR3 nucleotides read TGTGCCAGCAGCCCCGATCCGCAGGGGGCGTACGAGCAGTACTTC. The chain joins TRBV11-2 to TRBJ2-7; 8 bases align to TRBD1. The CDR3 loop spans 15 amino acids. Germline loops: CDR1 SGHAT, CDR2 FQNNGV. J gave up 4 bases and V 5 bases, and 10 bases lay outside the gene matches. Filled out from reference TRBV11-2 and TRBJ2-7, the complete variable domain reads EAGVAQSPRYKIIEKRQSVAFWCNPISGHATLYWYQQILGQGPKLLIQFQNNGVVDDSQLPKDRFSAERLKGVDSTLKIQPAKLEDSAVYLCASSPDPQGAYEQYFGPGTRLTVT.

The chain couples TRBV5-1 to TRBJ1-4; a possible D gene is TRBD1 (5 bases). V was shortened by 0 bases and J by 0 bases, with 6 bases between the two germline ends. Germline-derived CDR1 and CDR2 are SGHRS and YFSETQ. CDR3 length: 15 amino acids. The CDR3 DNA follows: TGCGCCAGCAGCTTGGCGGGGGCAACTAATGAAAAACTGTTTTTT. It encodes CASSLAGATNEKLFF. Supplemented by reference TRBV5-1 and TRBJ1-4, the full variable domain reads KAGVTQTPRYLIKTRGQQVTLSCSPISGHRSVSWYQQTPGQGLQFLFEYFSETQRNKGNFPGRFSGRQFSNSRSEMNVSTLELGDSALYLCASSLAGATNEKLFFGSGTQLSVL.

The rearrangement uses TRBV29-1 and TRBJ1-1, with D hard to call. The V end lost 3 bases, the J end lost 0 bases, and 8 bases lay between the germline ends. The CDR3 is 13 residues long. Per the germline V gene, CDR1 is SQVTM and CDR2 is ANQGSEA. In nucleotides, the CDR3 is TGCAGCGTTGAGGGGAACGTGAACACTGAAGCTTTCTTT. It codes for CSVEGNVNTEAFF.

The chain couples TRBV5-4 to TRBJ2-7, with 7 bases fitting TRBD1. V shed 0 bases, J shed 3 bases, and the junction held 9 bases outside the gene matches. The CDR3 length is 16 residues. CDR1 is SGHNT, CDR2 YYREEE, per germline (reference sequence). The CDR3 is CASSLGGTGAYYEQYF. Written as DNA, the CDR3 is TGTGCCAGCAGCTTGGGGGGCACAGGGGCTTACTACGAGCAGTACTTC.

The CDR3 protein is CATRLPWLNQPQHF. The CDR3 coding sequence is TGTGCCACCAGACTTCCCTGGTTGAATCAGCCCCAGCATTTT. The chain joins TRBV19 to TRBJ1-5; no clear D gene. The CDR3 loop spans 14 amino acids. Trimming took off 10 bases at V and 4 bases at J, with 17 bases between the two ends. Germline V CDR1 and CDR2: LNHDA, SQIVND (reference sequence).

This chain uses TRBV6-5 with TRBJ2-7; perhaps TRBD2 as D (6 bases). CDR1 is MNHEY, CDR2 SVGAGI, per germline. Trimming took 2 bases from V and 4 from J, leaving 9 bases between them. This CDR3 is 13 amino acids long. The CDR3 DNA follows: TGTGCCAGCAGTTACAGTGCGGGATACGAGCAGTACGTC. This sequence encodes CASSYSAGYEQYV.

The J gene is TRBJ1-2, the V gene TRBV10-3, with TRBD1 matching 8 bases. The CDR3 covers 15 residues. The J segment lost 0 bases and the V segment lost 4 bases, leaving 4 bases of the junction unmatched. CDR1 and CDR2 from the germline V gene are ENHRY and SYGVKD. Here the CDR3 DNA reads TGTGCCATCAGTGGGGACAGGAGAACTAACTATGGCTACACCTTC. Translating gives CAISGDRRTNYGYTF.

This rearrangement joins TRBV4-1 to TRBJ1-3; 7 positions match TRBD1. The J segment lost 2 bases and the V segment lost 3 bases, leaving 4 bases of the junction unmatched. CDR3 length: 15 residues. Germline V CDR1 and CDR2: MGHRA, YSYEKL. The DNA of the CDR3 is TGCGCCAGCAGCCAGAAGGGGGCGGCTGGAAACACCATATATTTT. Its translation: CASSQKGAAGNTIYF.

As DNA, the CDR3 is TGTGCCAGCAGTTACGACAGGAGCTCCTACGAGCAGTACTTC. It translates to CASSYDRSSYEQYF. V usage is TRBV27 and J usage is TRBJ2-7; tentatively, D is TRBD1 (6 bases). The CDR3 consists of 14 residues. Trimming shortened V by 4 bases and J by 0 bases, and 10 bases separated the two germline ends. Germline V CDR1 and CDR2: MNHEY, SMNVEV (reference sequence).

The chain uses TRBV11-2 and TRBJ1-1; TRBD1 might be the D (5 bases). CDR1 SGHAT and CDR2 FQNNGV come from the germline V gene. The V gene lost 5 bases and the J gene lost 0 bases, with 7 bases spanning the gap. CDR3 length equals 13 residues. The CDR3 sequence is CASSTTVNTEAFF. CDR3 coding DNA: TGTGCCAGCAGCACGACAGTGAACACTGAAGCTTTCTTT. Together with reference TRBV11-2 and TRBJ1-1, the CDR3 gives the full variable domain: EAGVAQSPRYKIIEKRQSVAFWCNPISGHATLYWYQQILGQGPKLLIQFQNNGVVDDSQLPKDRFSAERLKGVDSTLKIQPAKLEDSAVYLCASSTTVNTEAFFGQGTRLTVV.

This chain connects TRBV5-1 to TRBJ2-7, with D possibly being TRBD1 (5 bases). Between the trimmed V and J ends, which lost 7 bases and 4 bases, there was a span of 12 bases. Germline assignment: CDR1 SGHRS and CDR2 YFSETQ. The CDR3 length is 12 residues. The CDR3 DNA is TGCGCCAGCCATAAGCAGGGTTACGAGCAGTACTTC. It yields the protein CASHKQGYEQYF.

The J gene is TRBJ1-2, the V gene TRBV4-1, with unresolved D. V lost 0 bases and J lost 0, with 8 bases in between. Germline V lookup: CDR1 MGHRA, CDR2 YSYEKL. The CDR3 contains 15 residues. In DNA form, the CDR3 reads TGCGCCAGCAGCCAAGACCCGGGGACTAACTATGGCTACACCTTC. It codes for CASSQDPGTNYGYTF.

The chain employs TRBV25-1 and TRBJ2-2; D is undetermined. V shed 8 bases and J shed 5 bases, with 9 bases lying between them. Germline CDR1 is MGHDK and CDR2 is SYGVNS. The CDR3 has 12 amino acids. The CDR3 reads CASRSLTGELFF. The CDR3 nucleotides read TGTGCCAGCCGGTCTTTGACCGGGGAGCTGTTTTTT.

The chain combines TRBV18 with TRBJ2-1; 12 nucleotides match TRBD2. The CDR3 contains 16 residues. Germline CDR1 KGHSH, CDR2 LQKENI. The junction had 6 bases not matched to a gene; V was cut back by 3 bases and J by 6 bases. DNA for the CDR3: TGTGCCAGCTCACCTAGACTAGCGGGAGAGTTCAATGAGCAGTTCTTC. It is translated as CASSPRLAGEFNEQFF.

This chain links TRBV7-6 with TRBJ2-1, with a weak D call TRBD2 (5 bases). Germline values: CDR1 SGHVS, CDR2 FNYEAQ. The CDR3 sequence is 13 residues long. V lost 3 bases and J 6 bases, leaving 9 bases between the germline ends. The CDR3 sequence: CASSLVGSNEQFF. In DNA form, the CDR3 reads TGTGCCAGCAGCTTGGTAGGGAGCAATGAGCAGTTCTTC.

The chain is built from TRBV9 and TRBJ1-4; 7 nucleotides line up with TRBD1. The CDR3 is 15 amino acids. Losses at the gene ends were 4 bases for V and 2 bases for J; bases not matched to a gene: 5. CDR1 is SGDLS and CDR2 is YYNGEE in the germline V gene. In DNA form, the CDR3 reads TGTGCCAGCAGCACAGGGGAGAGGACTAATGAAAAACTGTTTTTT. Amino acids: CASSTGERTNEKLFF.

The V and J genes are TRBV20-1 and TRBJ2-7; D might be TRBD1 (6 bases). This CDR3 contains 11 residues. V dropped 6 bases and J dropped 5 bases, with 11 bases sitting between them. Germline V gives CDR1 DFQATT, CDR2 SNEGSKA (reference sequence). CDR3 sequence reads: CSASHRDEQYF. DNA for the CDR3: TGCAGTGCGAGTCACAGGGACGAGCAGTACTTC.

This CDR3 is CAISESGTNEKLFF. DNA for the CDR3: TGTGCCATCAGTGAGTCTGGAACTAATGAAAAACTGTTTTTT. This chain uses TRBV10-3 with TRBJ1-4, with D unresolved. The CDR3 runs to 14 residues. Germline CDR1 reads ENHRY; CDR2 reads SYGVKD. V was pared by 0 bases and J by 1 base, with 3 bases between.

The J gene is TRBJ1-2, the V gene TRBV5-6; D not certain. CDR3 length: 14 amino acids. Germline CDR1 and CDR2: SGHDT and YYEEEE. Trimming left V 0 bases short and J 3 bases short, with 9 bases between. In DNA, the CDR3 is TGTGCCAGCAGCTTGGTGAGAGCGGACTATGGCTACACCTTC. Protein product: CASSLVRADYGYTF. Using reference TRBV5-6 and TRBJ1-2 for the parts outside the CDR3, the full variable domain is DAGVTQSPTHLIKTRGQQVTLRCSPKSGHDTVSWYQQALGQGPQFIFQYYEEEERQRGNFPDRFSGHQFPNYSSELNVNALLLGDSALYLCASSLVRADYGYTFGSGTRLTVV.

The gene calls are TRBV10-1 and TRBJ1-1; possibly TRBD1 for D (6 bases). The V end lost 7 bases, the J end lost 1 base, and 19 bases lay between the germline ends. The germline V gene encodes CDR1 WNHNN and CDR2 SYGVQD (reference sequence). The CDR3 loop spans 16 amino acids. CDR3 residues: CASNRDTHGGNTEAFF. DNA for the CDR3: TGCGCCAGCAACCGGGACACCCATGGGGGGAACACTGAAGCTTTCTTT.

V and J are TRBV7-2 and TRBJ1-6; D is undetermined. The V end lost 0 bases, the J end lost 11 bases, and 14 bases lay between the germline ends. This CDR3 spans 15 amino acids. CDR1 and CDR2 from the germline V gene are SGHTA and FQGNSA. CDR3 sequence reads: CASSLAAPEMAPLHF. CDR3 coding DNA: TGTGCCAGCAGCTTAGCGGCTCCGGAAATGGCACCCCTCCACTTT.